This T cell receptor beta chain was found in a study of blood T cell repertoires in COVID-19. Turning to the study itself: Sites across the United States, Italy and Spain contributed samples from acute and convalescent COVID-19.

The study drew participants aged about 18 to 95 years from some 24 US areas. The germline gives CDR1 SGHTA, CDR2 FQGNSA. The ends lost 5 bases at V and 8 bases at J; junction bases unmatched: 6. The CDR3 covers 13 residues. The assay was immunoSEQ multiplex PCR, and TCRdb's table has in-frame clones only and misses some. This sample has approximately 250,000 clones, with about 80% found just once. Sequencing was carried out using PBMCs or T cells enriched from blood (not recorded which). The chain recombines TRBV7-2 with TRBJ1-2; 9 bases are shared with TRBD1. The clonotype originates from a man in his forties who had recovered from COVID-19. The CDR3 loop reads CASSPGQGRGYTF. The CDR3 region has the DNA TGTGCCAGCAGCCCCGGACAGGGGCGCGGCTACACCTTC.